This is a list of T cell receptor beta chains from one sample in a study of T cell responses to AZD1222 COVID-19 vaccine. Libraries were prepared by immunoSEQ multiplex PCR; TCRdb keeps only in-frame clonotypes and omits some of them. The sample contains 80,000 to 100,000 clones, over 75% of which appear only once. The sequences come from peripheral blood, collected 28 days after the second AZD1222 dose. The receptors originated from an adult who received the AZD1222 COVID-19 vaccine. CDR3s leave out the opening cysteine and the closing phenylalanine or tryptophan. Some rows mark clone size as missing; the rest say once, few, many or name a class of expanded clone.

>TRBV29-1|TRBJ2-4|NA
SVGDTAKNIQY
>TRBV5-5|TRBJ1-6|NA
ASTQGTASFPLH
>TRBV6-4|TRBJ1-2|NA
ASRAGTGNNYGYT
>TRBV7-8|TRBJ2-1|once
ASSPLRPSTVSSYNEQF
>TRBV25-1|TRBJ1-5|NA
ASSEEGRGEQPQH
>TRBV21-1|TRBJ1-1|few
ASSPRGTGDTEAF
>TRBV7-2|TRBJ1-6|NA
ASSLVRGESPLH
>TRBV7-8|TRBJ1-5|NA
ASNTGTNQPQH
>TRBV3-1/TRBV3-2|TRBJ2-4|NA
ASSNDRGGQGARPGKNIQY
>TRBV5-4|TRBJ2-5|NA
ASATGGRETQY
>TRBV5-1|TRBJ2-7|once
ASSTDGLASYEQY
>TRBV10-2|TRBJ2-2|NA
ASSEGGSGELF
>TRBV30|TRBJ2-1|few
AWTYGAAYNEQF
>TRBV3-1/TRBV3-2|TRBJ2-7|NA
ASSSRTSGKSYEQY
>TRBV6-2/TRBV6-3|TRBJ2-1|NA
ASSHPYNEQF
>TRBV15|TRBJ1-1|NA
ATSRDPAVQVKAF
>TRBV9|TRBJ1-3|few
ASSGGLSYSGNTIY
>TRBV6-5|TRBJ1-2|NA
ASGRDRASHGYT
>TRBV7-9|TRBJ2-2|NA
ASRKPTLRQGATGELF
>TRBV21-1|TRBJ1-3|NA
ASSKARSGAGNTVY
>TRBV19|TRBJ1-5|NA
ASSPQGERAQH
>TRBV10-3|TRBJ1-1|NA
AISGQGNTEAF
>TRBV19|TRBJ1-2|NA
ASSITGQGPYGYT
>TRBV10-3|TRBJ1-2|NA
AISGTGDGVANGYT
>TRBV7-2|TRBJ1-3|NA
ASTPFYFSGNTIY
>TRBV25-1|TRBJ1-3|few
ASPRRDTSKSGNTIY
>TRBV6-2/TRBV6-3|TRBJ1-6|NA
ASSYKGSSASPLH
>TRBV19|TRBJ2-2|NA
ASKFTAVNTGELF
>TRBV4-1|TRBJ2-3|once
ASSQGFSGGITDTQY
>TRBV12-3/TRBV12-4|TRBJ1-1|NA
ASSFGGRTEAF
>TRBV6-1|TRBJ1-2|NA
ASSERRTMANYGYT
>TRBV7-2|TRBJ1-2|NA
ASSLEAAPKGYT
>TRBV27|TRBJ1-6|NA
ASSFMGDSPLH
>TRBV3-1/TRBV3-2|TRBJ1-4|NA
ASSPPRGWGASEDEKLF